This TCR beta chain came from a study of cytomegalovirus exposure and HLA in healthy donors. The PCR contained 60 Vbeta and 13 Jbeta primers. Data came from immunoSEQ multiplex PCR; TCRdb stores just in-frame clones and leaves some out. The top ten clones hold roughly an eighth of a sample with 84,000 or so clones, 65% to 80% of them seen once. V was clipped by 4 bases and J by 3 bases, with 10 bases between them. Germline CDR1 MNHEY, CDR2 SVGAGI. There are 14 residues in the CDR3. The receptor was derived from a human donor in good health. Sequencing was carried out using PBMCs. The rearrangement links TRBV6-5 to TRBJ1-5; tentatively, D is TRBD1 (6 bases). The CDR3 DNA sequence: TGTGCCAGCAGTTTAGGACAGCTCAATCAGCCCCAGCATTTT. Protein sequence: CASSLGQLNQPQHF.